Following are 5 T cell receptor beta chains from one sample sequenced in a study of blood T cell repertoires in COVID-19. Repertoires were generated with immunoSEQ multiplex PCR, while TCRdb's copy carries only in-frame clones and drops some. The table has about 230,000 clones, more than 80% seen once. Sequencing used peripheral blood. The receptors here all came from a woman aged 80 or older with COVID-19, enrolled during active disease.

The rearrangement uses TRBV4-3 and TRBJ2-5, with a possible D match to TRBD1 (5 bases). Looked up from germline, CDR1 is LGHNA and CDR2 is YSLEER. The CDR3 spans 15 residues. V was trimmed by 0 bases and J by 5 bases, leaving 13 bases between them. The CDR3 loop reads CASSQDRGTGETQYF. Written as DNA, the CDR3 is TGCGCCAGCAGCCAAGATAGGGGCACCGGGGAGACCCAGTACTTC.

The J gene is TRBJ2-7, the V gene TRBV27, with a weak D call TRBD1 (6 bases). V lost 1 base and J 5 bases, leaving 9 bases between the germline ends. CDR3 length: 13 amino acids. The germline V gene encodes CDR1 MNHEY and CDR2 SMNVEV (reference sequence). The CDR3 spells CASSLWYRDEQYF. The CDR3 nucleotides are TGTGCCAGCAGTTTATGGTACAGGGACGAGCAGTACTTC.

The genes are TRBV9 and TRBJ1-2; 9 bases align to TRBD1. The ends lost 2 bases at V and 8 bases at J; junction bases unmatched: 10. The CDR3 consists of 15 residues. CDR1 SGDLS and CDR2 YYNGEE come from the germline V gene. CDR3 sequence: CASSVMGQGLRGYTF. The DNA of the CDR3 is TGTGCCAGCAGCGTTATGGGACAGGGTCTAAGGGGCTACACCTTC.

CDR3 region: CASSPVTTSYTDTQYF. CDR3 bases: TGTGCCAGCTCACCGGTAACTACCTCCTACACAGATACGCAGTATTTT. The V and J genes are TRBV18 and TRBJ2-3; D unclear. V gave up 3 bases and J gave up 2 bases, with 15 bases separating them. The germline CDR1 and CDR2 sequences are KGHSH and LQKENI. This CDR3 has 16 residues.

The CDR3 coding sequence is TGTGCCACCAGCAGAGATAAGTCCAGTGAAGCTTTCTTT. Translated, it gives CATSRDKSSEAFF. This chain joins TRBV15 and TRBJ1-1; D is unclear. CDR1 is LNHNV, CDR2 YYDKDF, per germline (reference sequence). The CDR3 loop spans 13 amino acids. Trimming took 0 bases from V and 7 from J, leaving 9 bases between them.